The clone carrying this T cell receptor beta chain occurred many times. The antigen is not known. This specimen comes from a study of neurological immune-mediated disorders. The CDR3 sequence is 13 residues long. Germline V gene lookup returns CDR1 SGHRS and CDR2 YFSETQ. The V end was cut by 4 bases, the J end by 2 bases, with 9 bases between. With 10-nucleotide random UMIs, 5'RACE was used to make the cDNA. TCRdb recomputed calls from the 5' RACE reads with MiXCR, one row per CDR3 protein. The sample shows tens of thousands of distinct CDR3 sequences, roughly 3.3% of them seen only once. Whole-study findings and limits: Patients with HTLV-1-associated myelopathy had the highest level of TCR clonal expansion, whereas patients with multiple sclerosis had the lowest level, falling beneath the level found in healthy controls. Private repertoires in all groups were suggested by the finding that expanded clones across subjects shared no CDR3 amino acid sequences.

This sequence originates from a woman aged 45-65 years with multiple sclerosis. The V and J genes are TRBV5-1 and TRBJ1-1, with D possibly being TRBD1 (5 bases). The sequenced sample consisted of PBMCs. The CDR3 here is CASSRTTNTEAFF. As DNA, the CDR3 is TGCGCCAGCAGCCGGACAACCAACACTGAAGCTTTCTTT.